The entry that follows covers one T cell receptor (beta chain) sequence. Its antigen is undetermined. This entry belongs to a study of cytomegalovirus exposure and HLA in healthy donors. Study outcomes and limitations: Accounts indicate the classifier identified cytomegalovirus status with strong specificity and sensitivity. Previous analysis showed most TCR beta V segments were productive about 90% or about 30% of the time.

The CDR3 loop spans 14 amino acids. The V gene's germline CDR1 is SGHDT and CDR2 YYEEEE. V shed 1 base and J shed 5 bases, with 9 bases lying between them. Both 60 Vbeta primers and 13 Jbeta primers went into the PCR. Some clones are missing from TCRdb's copy, which holds only in-frame ones; the method was immunoSEQ multiplex PCR. The repertoire holds about 120,000 clones, with roughly 80% as singletons. The specimen was PBMCs. This clonotype was obtained from a middle-aged woman in good health and CMV-seropositive. The chain combines TRBV5-6 with TRBJ2-2, with a tentative D call TRBD1 (6 bases). The CDR3: CASSLRTVTGELFF. The CDR3 coding sequence is TGTGCCAGCAGCTTGAGGACAGTGACCGGGGAGCTGTTTTTT.